One and the same sample provided the 27 T cell receptor beta chains below, sequenced in a study of blood T cell repertoires in COVID-19. Only in-frame clones appear in the TCRdb table, and some are missing; sequencing was by immunoSEQ multiplex PCR. The sample carries approximately 94,000 clones, just under 80% recorded once. Sequenced material: peripheral blood. The origin of the receptors is a woman aged 65 to 85 with acute or convalescent COVID-19.

The gene calls are TRBV18 and TRBJ2-6, with no clear D. Trimming left V 6 bases short and J 0 bases short, with 12 bases between. The CDR3 runs to 16 residues. Germline values: CDR1 KGHSH, CDR2 LQKENI. CDR3 sequence reads: CASSRDSPSGANVLTF. CDR3 bases: TGTGCCAGCTCGCGAGATAGTCCCTCTGGGGCCAACGTCCTGACTTTC.

The chain has TRBV24-1 and TRBJ1-2, with 9 bases matching TRBD1. Germline CDR1 is KGHDR and CDR2 is SFDVKD. The V segment lost 2 bases and the J segment 8 bases; nucleotides outside the gene matches: 14. The CDR3 extends over 17 amino acids. CDR3 bases: TGTGCCACCAGTGATTCTCTTATCGCACAGGGGGCTAAGGGCTACACCTTC. Translated: CATSDSLIAQGAKGYTF.

The J gene is TRBJ1-1, the V gene TRBV7-2; D call uncertain. Trimming pared 2 bases from V and 4 bases from J, leaving 14 bases between. The CDR3 runs 15 residues. Germline V gene lookup returns CDR1 SGHTA and CDR2 FQGNSA. CDR3 sequence (DNA): TGTGCCAGCAGCTTATTTTTCCCGGGTGGCACTGAAGCTTTCTTT. Translating it yields CASSLFFPGGTEAFF. Together with reference TRBV7-2 and TRBJ1-1, the CDR3 gives the full variable domain: GAGVSQSPSNKVTEKGKDVELRCDPISGHTALYWYRQSLGQGLEFLIYFQGNSAPDKSGLPSDRFSAERTGGSVSTLTIQRTQQEDSAVYLCASSLFFPGGTEAFFGQGTRLTVV.

This clone was recorded a few times. In DNA form, the CDR3 reads TGTGCCAGCAGCTTCCAGGTGAACACTGAAGCTTTCTTT. It translates to CASSFQVNTEAFF. The chain uses TRBV9 and TRBJ1-1; no definite D call. CDR3 length equals 13 residues. CDR1 is SGDLS, CDR2 YYNGEE, per germline. V was cut by 4 bases and J by 0 bases, with 7 bases left in between.

V is TRBV7-2 and J is TRBJ2-5, with 8 bases matching TRBD2. The CDR3 is 16 residues long. V lost 5 bases and J lost 4; bases outside the gene matches: 12. Germline lookup yields CDR1 SGHTA and CDR2 FQGNSA. The CDR3 DNA follows: TGTGCCAGCAGCCCAACCACGGGGGGGGCGGGAGAGACCCAGTACTTC. This translates into CASSPTTGGAGETQYF.

The V gene is TRBV2, the J gene TRBJ2-1, with D uncertain. CDR1 is SNHLY, CDR2 FYNNEI, per germline. Trimming shortened V by 3 bases and J by 0 bases, and 9 bases separated the two germline ends. The CDR3 is 15 amino acids. CDR3 coding DNA: TGTGCCAGCAGTGAGGCAGGCCGCTCCTACAATGAGCAGTTCTTC. Protein sequence: CASSEAGRSYNEQFF.

On this clone itself: The junction shows a germline mismatch at one end, possibly a read error. The genes are TRBV5-5 and TRBJ2-7; 8 bases fit TRBD1. This CDR3 has 16 amino acids. Germline loops: CDR1 SGHKS, CDR2 YYEKEE (reference sequence). The CDR3 is CATSQPPGQDYALPTF. CDR3 sequence (DNA): TGTGCCACTAGCCAACCACCGGGACAGGACTATGCCCTCCCTACCTTC.

The chain uses TRBV6-6 and TRBJ1-4, with D hard to call. Deletions cut 5 bases from V and 5 bases from J, with 9 bases between. The CDR3 runs to 13 residues. Germline values: CDR1 MNHNY, CDR2 SVGAGI (reference sequence). Here the CDR3 reads CASSRLLNEKLFF. The DNA of the CDR3 is TGTGCCAGCAGTCGCCTCCTAAATGAAAAACTGTTTTTT.

This chain links TRBV6-5 with TRBJ2-1; no clear D gene. Germline-derived CDR1 and CDR2 are MNHEY and SVGAGI. V was cut by 4 bases and J by 9 bases, with 13 bases left in between. The CDR3 loop spans 13 amino acids. CDR3 sequence (DNA): TGTGCCAGCAGTTCAGAAGTTGTCAGTGAGCAGTTCTTC. As protein: CASSSEVVSEQFF.

V and J are TRBV7-6 and TRBJ2-3; 7 bases match TRBD1. Germline V gene data show CDR1 as SGHVS and CDR2 as FNYEAQ. The CDR3 is 15 amino acids. Losses at the gene ends were 3 bases for V and 6 bases for J; bases not matched to a gene: 9. Here the CDR3 DNA reads TGTGCCAGCAGCTTGCAGGGGGTCGGGGAGGATACGCAGTATTTT. As protein: CASSLQGVGEDTQYF.

The chain combines TRBV5-1 with TRBJ2-7; D might be TRBD2 (5 bases). CDR1 is SGHRS and CDR2 is YFSETQ in the germline V gene. The CDR3 has 14 residues. Trimming removed 3 bases at V and 7 bases at J, with 17 bases between. The CDR3 DNA is TGCGCCAGCAGCTCTACGGACTTCTCTGGGGAGCAGTACTTC. This encodes CASSSTDFSGEQYF.

The rearrangement joins TRBV12-5 to TRBJ1-1; 8 bases line up with TRBD1. Germline V lookup: CDR1 LGHNT, CDR2 FRNRAP. There are 14 residues in the CDR3. V shed 2 bases, J shed 3 bases, and the junction held 2 bases outside the gene matches. CDR3 in amino acids: CASGLSTGDTEAFF. For the CDR3, the DNA is TGTGCTAGTGGTTTGTCGACAGGGGACACTGAAGCTTTCTTT.

The J gene is TRBJ2-7, the V gene TRBV19, with 7 nucleotides matching TRBD2. Germline CDR1 is LNHDA and CDR2 is SQIVND (reference sequence). V lost 10 bases and J lost 1; bases outside the gene matches: 13. CDR3 length equals 15 residues. DNA of the CDR3: TGTGCCACCACGCGCCGGGGCGGGGGTTCCTACGAGCAGTACTTC. It translates to CATTRRGGGSYEQYF.

J is TRBJ1-4 and V is TRBV9; D perhaps matches TRBD1 (6 bases). The CDR3 is made up of 15 amino acids. Deletions cut 3 bases from V and 3 bases from J, with 12 bases between. CDR1 is SGDLS, CDR2 YYNGEE, per germline. In DNA form, the CDR3 reads TGTGCCAGCAGCGCTGGACAGAGAGCTAATGAAAAACTGTTTTTT. Translation gives CASSAGQRANEKLFF.

J is TRBJ2-7 and V is TRBV7-9, with D perhaps matching TRBD2 (5 bases). Trimming pared 2 bases from V and 5 bases from J, leaving 16 bases between. Germline assignment: CDR1 SEHNR and CDR2 FQNEAQ (reference sequence). The CDR3 has 15 residues. The CDR3 region is CASSLLNGVGDEQYF. CDR3 sequence (DNA): TGTGCCAGCAGCTTACTAAACGGGGTGGGCGACGAGCAGTACTTC.

This rearrangement joins TRBV2 to TRBJ2-7, with D perhaps matching TRBD1 (6 bases). The CDR3 covers 12 residues. V was clipped by 7 bases and J by 4 bases, with 11 bases between them. Germline V gene data show CDR1 as SNHLY and CDR2 as FYNNEI. In DNA, the CDR3 is TGTGCCAGCACAGGGGAAACTTACGAGCAGTACGTC. As protein: CASTGETYEQYV.

The chain has TRBV5-1 and TRBJ1-1, with D possibly being TRBD1 (5 bases). Germline values: CDR1 SGHRS, CDR2 YFSETQ. This CDR3 region has 17 residues. Between the trimmed V and J ends, which lost 0 bases and 1 base, there was a span of 16 bases. The CDR3 is CASSLGPLAGENTEAFF. In DNA form, the CDR3 reads TGCGCCAGCAGCTTGGGCCCGCTGGCGGGGGAGAACACTGAAGCTTTCTTT.

J is TRBJ2-2 and V is TRBV18; TRBD1 matches 9 bases. The CDR3 runs to 14 residues. The germline V gene encodes CDR1 KGHSH and CDR2 LQKENI. Trimming cost V 6 bases and J 1 base; bases outside gene matches: 0. The CDR3 loop reads CASSGQGNTGELFF. In DNA, the CDR3 is TGTGCCAGCTCGGGACAGGGGAACACCGGGGAGCTGTTTTTT.

This clone was found many times. The V and J genes are TRBV11-2 and TRBJ1-1; a weak D match, TRBD1 (5 bases). The V and J ends lost 5 bases and 7 bases respectively, with 20 bases between them. The CDR3 loop spans 15 amino acids. Germline CDR1 SGHAT, CDR2 FQNNGV. In DNA form, the CDR3 reads TGTGCCAGCAGCCCACTCGGGGGGGAACAGCTTGAAGCTTTCTTT. Amino acids: CASSPLGGEQLEAFF.

V usage is TRBV7-2 and J usage is TRBJ2-1, with a weak D call TRBD2 (6 bases). CDR3 length: 13 amino acids. Per germline, CDR1 SGHTA and CDR2 FQGNSA. V dropped 8 bases and J dropped 8 bases, with 16 bases sitting between them. As DNA, the CDR3 is TGTGCCAGCCGGGGGACGGCATTCGATGAGCAGTTCTTC. The encoded protein is CASRGTAFDEQFF. Based on the CDR3 plus reference TRBV7-2 and TRBJ2-1, the full variable domain is GAGVSQSPSNKVTEKGKDVELRCDPISGHTALYWYRQSLGQGLEFLIYFQGNSAPDKSGLPSDRFSAERTGGSVSTLTIQRTQQEDSAVYLCASRGTAFDEQFFGPGTRLTVL.

This rearrangement joins TRBV11-3 to TRBJ1-1; D is undetermined. V dropped 0 bases and J dropped 0 bases, with 5 bases sitting between them. The V gene's germline CDR1 is SGHNT and CDR2 YENEEA. The CDR3 is 14 amino acids. The CDR3 reads CASSLERVNTEAFF. CDR3 bases: TGTGCCAGCAGCTTAGAACGAGTGAACACTGAAGCTTTCTTT.

A single count supports this clone. This chain links TRBV30 with TRBJ1-2; D gene uncertain. Trimming cost V 1 base and J 7 bases, with 13 bases left between them. The germline V gene has CDR1 GTSNPN and CDR2 SVGIG (reference sequence). This CDR3 is 13 amino acids long. The DNA for the CDR3 is TGTGCCTGGAGTGCTGATTACTATGGTGGCTACACCTTC. Protein sequence: CAWSADYYGGYTF.

J is TRBJ1-1 and V is TRBV18, with 9 nucleotides matching TRBD1. The CDR3 is 16 amino acids. V was pared by 3 bases and J by 11 bases, with 16 bases of the junction left unmatched. Per germline, CDR1 KGHSH and CDR2 LQKENI. CDR3 sequence: CASSPQVPGQGVSAFF. The CDR3 DNA reads TGTGCCAGCTCACCCCAAGTCCCGGGACAGGGCGTCAGTGCTTTCTTT.

V usage is TRBV2 and J usage is TRBJ2-2; the match to TRBD2 covers 8 bases. The germline CDR1 and CDR2 sequences are SNHLY and FYNNEI. CDR3 length equals 14 residues. After removal of 8 bases from V and 0 bases from J, the junction contained 2 bases not matched to a gene. The CDR3 sequence: CASRGGSNTGELFF. CDR3 coding DNA: TGTGCCAGCCGGGGGGGATCGAACACCGGGGAGCTGTTTTTT.

The V and J genes are TRBV9 and TRBJ1-6; D remains ambiguous. V dropped 4 bases and J dropped 7 bases, with 12 bases sitting between them. Germline CDR1 SGDLS, CDR2 YYNGEE. This CDR3 has 14 residues. The DNA for the CDR3 is TGTGCCAGCAGCTCAACTACATCCAATTCACCCCTCCACTTT. Protein: CASSSTTSNSPLHF.

This clone is a singleton in its sample. The chain links TRBV30 to TRBJ1-1; TRBD1 aligns across 8 bases. This CDR3 comprises 13 residues. V was pared by 4 bases and J by 6 bases, with 7 bases of the junction left unmatched. The germline CDR1 and CDR2 sequences are GTSNPN and SVGIG (reference sequence). CDR3 sequence (DNA): TGTGCCTGGACTGACAGGGGATGGGCTGAAGCTTTCTTT. Translating gives CAWTDRGWAEAFF.

This sequence joins TRBV6-2 or TRBV6-3 and TRBJ1-1; D not certain. Trimming removed 5 bases at V and 3 bases at J, with 16 bases between. The CDR3 length is 15 residues. Germline loops: CDR1 MNHEY, CDR2 SVGEGT. CDR3 sequence reads: CASSLHPNGDTEAFF. The CDR3 DNA is TGTGCCAGCAGTCTTCACCCAAACGGGGACACTGAAGCTTTCTTT.